The 23 T cell receptor beta chains in this list originate from one sample, sequenced in a study of blood T cell repertoires in COVID-19. The assay was immunoSEQ multiplex PCR, and TCRdb's table has in-frame clones only and misses some. The sample yields over 50,000 clones, approximately 80% seen once. Sequencing was done on a sample of peripheral blood. The receptors here all came from a woman in her 50s with active or convalescent COVID-19.

This clone was seen just once. The chain uses TRBV6-5 and TRBJ2-3, with D possibly TRBD2 on 7 matching bases. Germline CDR1 MNHEY, CDR2 SVGAGI. Trimming removed 5 bases at V and 0 bases at J, with 9 bases between. This CDR3 comprises 14 residues. CDR3 amino acids: CASSRGGSTDTQYF. Here the CDR3 DNA reads TGTGCCAGCAGTCGCGGGGGCAGCACAGATACGCAGTATTTT.

J is TRBJ2-3 and V is TRBV19; 7 bases agree with TRBD1. Germline V gives CDR1 LNHDA, CDR2 SQIVND (reference sequence). The length of the CDR3 is 15 residues. J was trimmed by 0 bases and V by 6 bases; bases with no gene match: 6. CDR3 in amino acids: CASSRTGASTDTQYF. CDR3 nucleotide sequence: TGTGCCAGTAGCCGGACAGGTGCTAGCACAGATACGCAGTATTTT.

This chain uses TRBV18 with TRBJ2-7, with 7 positions matching TRBD1. With 2 bases clipped from V and 2 bases from J, the junction kept 6 bases outside the gene matches. CDR3 length equals 15 residues. Germline V gene lookup returns CDR1 KGHSH and CDR2 LQKENI. In DNA form, the CDR3 reads TGTGCCAGCTCACCATTACAGGGGTCCCCCTACGAGCAGTACTTC. It translates to CASSPLQGSPYEQYF.

The chain employs TRBV6-5 and TRBJ2-5; a possible D gene is TRBD1 (5 bases). Germline assignment: CDR1 MNHEY and CDR2 SVGAGI. CDR3 size: 13 residues. V was clipped by 4 bases and J by 7 bases, with 13 bases between them. The CDR3 DNA follows: TGTGCCAGCAGTTTACAAGGGCAGGGGACCCAGTACTTC. Translated: CASSLQGQGTQYF.

The chain recombines TRBV5-4 with TRBJ1-1; TRBD1 might be the D (6 bases). V was pared by 1 base and J by 4 bases, with 11 bases between. The germline gives CDR1 SGHNT, CDR2 YYREEE (reference sequence). This CDR3 contains 14 residues. The CDR3: CASSLRAGATEAFF. Written as DNA, the CDR3 is TGTGCCAGCAGCTTGCGGGCGGGGGCCACTGAAGCTTTCTTT.

The chain links TRBV19 to TRBJ2-5; D is possibly TRBD1 (6 bases). Looked up from germline, CDR1 is LNHDA and CDR2 is SQIVND (reference sequence). CDR3 size: 12 residues. Trimming stripped 5 bases from V and 5 bases from J, with 9 bases between. The CDR3 DNA reads TGTGCCAGTAGTTCCCAGGGGGAGACCCAGTACTTC. As protein: CASSSQGETQYF.

The chain employs TRBV6-6 and TRBJ2-3, with 7 bases identical to TRBD2. The germline gives CDR1 MNHNY, CDR2 SVGAGI (reference sequence). This CDR3 is 15 amino acids long. The V gene end was trimmed by 9 bases and the J gene end by 1 base; junction bases not matched to a gene: 10. The CDR3, as DNA: TGTGCCAGTTTAGAGCGGGGCATGGGCACAGATACGCAGTATTTT. Residues: CASLERGMGTDTQYF.

The gene calls are TRBV27 and TRBJ2-7; maybe TRBD1 (6 bases). The V and J ends lost 8 bases and 2 bases respectively, with 13 bases between them. Germline loops: CDR1 MNHEY, CDR2 SMNVEV (reference sequence). CDR3 length: 13 amino acids. CDR3 DNA sequence: TGTGCCAGCGTCGGGACACTCCCCTACGAGCAGTACTTC. Encoded protein: CASVGTLPYEQYF.

The chain links TRBV29-1 to TRBJ1-2; 12 nucleotides line up with TRBD1. CDR3 size: 12 residues. The V and J ends lost 3 bases and 10 bases, in that order; junction bases with no gene match: 3. The germline V gene encodes CDR1 SQVTM and CDR2 ANQGSEA. The CDR3, as DNA: TGCAGCGTTGATGGGACAGGGGGCGACTACACCTTC. It specifies CSVDGTGGDYTF. The full variable domain, rest sourced from reference TRBV29-1 and TRBJ1-2, is SAVISQKPSRDICQRGTSLTIQCQVDSQVTMMFWYRQQPGQSLTLIATANQGSEATYESGFVIDKFPISRPNLTFSTLTVSNMSPEDSSIYLCSVDGTGGDYTFGSGTRLTVV.

This sequence joins TRBV7-3 and TRBJ2-3; possible D gene TRBD2, 5 bases. The CDR3 length is 15 residues. Per germline, CDR1 SGHTA and CDR2 FQGTGA. The germline V and J ends were trimmed by 1 base and 2 bases, with 10 bases remaining between them. CDR3 DNA: TGTGCCAGCAGCTTAATGGCTAGCCCCACAGATACGCAGTATTTT. Translation: CASSLMASPTDTQYF.

The chain links TRBV18 to TRBJ1-3, with D perhaps TRBD1 (6 bases). The V end was cut by 8 bases, the J end by 0 bases, with 11 bases between. Per germline, CDR1 KGHSH and CDR2 LQKENI. This CDR3 has 14 amino acids. In nucleotides, the CDR3 is TGTGCCAGCCACAGGGCGAGCTCTGGAAACACCATATATTTT. This translates into CASHRASSGNTIYF.

The rearrangement uses TRBV29-1 and TRBJ2-1, with a tentative D call TRBD1 (5 bases). V lost 8 bases and J 1 base, leaving 12 bases between the germline ends. This CDR3 has 13 amino acids. Germline loops: CDR1 SQVTM, CDR2 ANQGSEA. As DNA, the CDR3 is TGCAGCACAGGACCCCTATCCTACAATGAGCAGTTCTTC. Its translation is CSTGPLSYNEQFF.

V is TRBV19 and J is TRBJ1-2, with 8 bases that match TRBD1. The V segment lost 3 bases and the J segment 0 bases; nucleotides outside the gene matches: 6. Germline V gene sequence: CDR1 LNHDA, CDR2 SQIVND (reference sequence). This CDR3 comprises 16 residues. CDR3 region: CASSIGTGYANYGYTF. The DNA for the CDR3 is TGTGCCAGTAGTATCGGGACAGGCTACGCTAACTATGGCTACACCTTC.

This sequence joins TRBV18 and TRBJ1-1; D unresolved. V was shortened by 3 bases and J by 1 base, with 6 bases between the two germline ends. This CDR3 is built from 13 residues. The germline gives CDR1 KGHSH, CDR2 LQKENI. The DNA of the CDR3 is TGTGCCAGCTCACCCTCTCCGAACACTGAAGCTTTCTTT. It encodes CASSPSPNTEAFF. The full variable domain, completed using reference TRBV18 and TRBJ1-1, is NAGVMQNPRHLVRRRGQEARLRCSPMKGHSHVYWYRQLPEEGLKFMVYLQKENIIDESGMPKERFSAEFPKEGPSILRIQQVVRGDSAAYFCASSPSPNTEAFFGQGTRLTVV.

The CDR3 sequence is CASSPSGVRTDTQYF. The CDR3 DNA sequence: TGTGCCAGCAGTCCGAGCGGGGTCCGCACAGATACGCAGTATTTT. The rearrangement uses TRBV27 and TRBJ2-3; 7 nucleotides agree with TRBD2. The CDR3 consists of 15 residues. V shed 5 bases, J shed 1 base, and the junction held 6 bases outside the gene matches. Germline CDR1 MNHEY, CDR2 SMNVEV (reference sequence).

J is TRBJ1-1 and V is TRBV30; D perhaps matches TRBD1 (6 bases). V lost 3 bases to trimming and J lost 4 bases, with 15 bases between them. Germline assignment: CDR1 GTSNPN and CDR2 SVGIG (reference sequence). The CDR3 loop spans 14 amino acids. As DNA, the CDR3 is TGTGCCTGGAGGGGTGCAGGGGCGCCCACTGAAGCTTTCTTT. It encodes CAWRGAGAPTEAFF.

The chain links TRBV12-3 or TRBV12-4 to TRBJ2-7; D is possibly TRBD2 (6 bases). Trimming removed 5 bases at V and 3 bases at J, with 8 bases between. The CDR3 runs to 12 residues. CDR3 in DNA: TGTGCCAGCAGTGGGGGGTTCTACGAGCAGTACTTC. This translates into CASSGGFYEQYF.

The chain's CDR3 is CASSEARFSRAFF. The CDR3 bases are TGTGCCAGCAGTGAAGCAAGGTTCTCGAGGGCTTTCTTT. J is TRBJ1-1 and V is TRBV6-1; D remains unclear. The CDR3 contains 13 residues. Trimming pared 0 bases from V and 11 bases from J, leaving 13 bases between. The germline V gene encodes CDR1 MNHNS and CDR2 SASEGT.

About this clone itself: In the same sample, other DNA sequences code for this CDR3. The V gene is TRBV9, the J gene TRBJ2-3; perhaps TRBD2 as D (6 bases). Germline V gives CDR1 SGDLS, CDR2 YYNGEE. Trimming took off 3 bases at V and 4 bases at J, with 9 bases between the two ends. CDR3 length equals 13 residues. In DNA form, the CDR3 reads TGTGCCAGCAGCGGAGGAGGGGCAGATACGCAGTATTTT. It yields the protein CASSGGGADTQYF.

V usage is TRBV10-3 and J usage is TRBJ1-2; 8 bases fit TRBD1. CDR3 size: 15 residues. The V gene's germline CDR1 is ENHRY and CDR2 SYGVKD. After removal of 4 bases from V and 0 bases from J, the junction contained 4 bases not matched to a gene. CDR3 DNA: TGTGCCATCAGTGGGACAGGGACCTCTAACTATGGCTACACCTTC. Translating it yields CAISGTGTSNYGYTF.

This chain uses TRBV5-1 with TRBJ2-6; 9 positions agree with TRBD2. This CDR3 is 16 amino acids long. The J segment lost 2 bases and the V segment lost 4 bases, leaving 4 bases of the junction unmatched. Germline V gene sequence: CDR1 SGHRS, CDR2 YFSETQ. The CDR3 protein is CASSPTSGTGANVLTF. CDR3 DNA: TGCGCCAGCAGCCCGACTAGCGGCACTGGGGCCAACGTCCTGACTTTC.

The gene calls are TRBV30 and TRBJ1-1; D gene unclear. The CDR3 length is 12 residues. From germline, CDR1 is GTSNPN and CDR2 SVGIG (reference sequence). V was pared by 3 bases and J by 1 base, with 6 bases between. CDR3 loop: CAWRDWNTEAFF. CDR3 nucleotide sequence: TGTGCCTGGAGGGACTGGAACACTGAAGCTTTCTTT.

This chain uses TRBV11-2 with TRBJ2-7; TRBD1 might be the D (5 bases). The CDR3 is made up of 15 amino acids. Germline CDR1 reads SGHAT; CDR2 reads FQNNGV. V was pared by 5 bases and J by 0 bases, with 14 bases between. CDR3 sequence: CASSRQGTNSYEQYF. In nucleotides, the CDR3 is TGTGCCAGCAGCCGTCAGGGTACGAACTCCTACGAGCAGTACTTC.